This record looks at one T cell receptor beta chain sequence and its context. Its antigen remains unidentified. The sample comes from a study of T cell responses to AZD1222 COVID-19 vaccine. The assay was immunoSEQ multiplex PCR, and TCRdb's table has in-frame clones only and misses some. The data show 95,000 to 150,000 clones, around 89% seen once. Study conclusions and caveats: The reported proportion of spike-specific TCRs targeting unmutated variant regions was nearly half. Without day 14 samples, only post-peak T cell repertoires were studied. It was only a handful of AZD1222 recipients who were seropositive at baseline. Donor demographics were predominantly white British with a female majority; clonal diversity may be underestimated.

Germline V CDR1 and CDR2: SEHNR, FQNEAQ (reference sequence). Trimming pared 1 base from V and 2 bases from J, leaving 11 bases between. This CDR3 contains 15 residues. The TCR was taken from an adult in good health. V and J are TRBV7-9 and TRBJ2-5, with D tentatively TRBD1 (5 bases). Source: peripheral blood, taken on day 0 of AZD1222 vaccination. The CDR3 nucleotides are TGTGCCAGCAGCTTAGGCGTGACAGAACAAGAGACCCAGTACTTC. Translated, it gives CASSLGVTEQETQYF.